This passage covers 29 T cell receptor beta chains from one sample sequenced in a study of blood T cell repertoires in COVID-19. TCRdb keeps only in-frame clones here, not all; method: immunoSEQ multiplex PCR. This repertoire shows roughly 300,000 clones, about 90% found once; its top ten account for 1%. The sequenced material came from PBMCs or T cells enriched from blood (not recorded which). The receptors come from a woman aged 25 to 45 who had recovered from COVID-19.

This chain links TRBV5-1 with TRBJ1-2; D uncertain. Germline CDR1 is SGHRS and CDR2 is YFSETQ. Trimming stripped 5 bases from V and 3 bases from J, with 14 bases between. This CDR3 spans 14 amino acids. CDR3 sequence: CASRRGPADYGYTF. CDR3 coding DNA: TGCGCCAGCAGACGCGGCCCGGCGGACTATGGCTACACCTTC.

The gene calls are TRBV5-4 and TRBJ2-5, with 8 bases fitting TRBD2. Germline V gene data show CDR1 as SGHNT and CDR2 as YYREEE (reference sequence). The V gene end was trimmed by 5 bases and the J gene end by 2 bases; junction bases not matched to a gene: 14. This CDR3 region has 17 residues. The CDR3 nucleotides are TGTGCCAGCAGTCTCGGACTAGCCGGAACCATGCAAGAGACCCAGTACTTC. Protein sequence: CASSLGLAGTMQETQYF.

This sequence joins TRBV18 and TRBJ2-7; 8 bases are shared with TRBD1. The J segment lost 2 bases and the V segment lost 3 bases, leaving 3 bases of the junction unmatched. CDR1 and CDR2 (germline): KGHSH, LQKENI. This CDR3 is built from 14 residues. CDR3 in amino acids: CASSPDRVAYEQYF. CDR3 bases: TGTGCCAGCTCACCGGACAGGGTGGCCTACGAGCAGTACTTC.

CDR3 protein: CASSTGQGGNQPQHF. CDR3 sequence (DNA): TGTGCCAGCAGCACCGGACAGGGGGGCAATCAGCCCCAGCATTTT. The gene calls are TRBV9 and TRBJ1-5; 10 bases align to TRBD1. Trimming cost V 4 bases and J 2 bases; bases outside gene matches: 3. Germline V gene data show CDR1 as SGDLS and CDR2 as YYNGEE. This CDR3 has 15 residues.

J is TRBJ1-5 and V is TRBV28; D is possibly TRBD1 (5 bases). The CDR3 sequence is 15 residues long. CDR1 and CDR2 (germline): MDHEN, SYDVKM. The V end was cut by 10 bases, the J end by 4 bases, with 20 bases between. The CDR3 nucleotides are TGTGCCACCAGGGAAGGGGCATTGGGGAATCAGCCCCAGCATTTT. Translated: CATREGALGNQPQHF.

By frequency in the sample, this clone is medium-sized (0.01 to 0.1%). The V gene is TRBV24-1, the J gene TRBJ2-5, with TRBD1 matching 8 bases. CDR3 length: 15 residues. CDR1 KGHDR and CDR2 SFDVKD come from the germline V gene. Germline trimming cut 5 bases from V and 5 bases from J; bases unmatched to any gene: 9. The CDR3 region has the DNA TGTGCCACCAGTGGTCAGGGGGCGCAGGGGGAGACCCAGTACTTC. It encodes CATSGQGAQGETQYF.

J is TRBJ2-3 and V is TRBV13; TRBD1 aligns across 8 bases. The ends lost 3 bases at V and 1 base at J; junction bases unmatched: 6. This CDR3 region has 16 residues. Germline loops: CDR1 PRHDT, CDR2 FYEKMQ (reference sequence). The CDR3, as DNA: TGTGCCAGCAGCTTCCGGACAGGGTGGGGCACAGATACGCAGTATTTT. Amino acid sequence: CASSFRTGWGTDTQYF.

The chain combines TRBV18 with TRBJ1-2; D perhaps matches TRBD1 (6 bases). Germline V lookup: CDR1 KGHSH, CDR2 LQKENI. V shed 4 bases and J shed 2 bases, with 11 bases lying between them. This CDR3 has 14 amino acids. CDR3 nucleotides: TGTGCCAGCTCACTTACCGGGACAAACTATGGCTACACCTTC. It yields the protein CASSLTGTNYGYTF.

This clone occurred a few times. The same CDR3 can be traced to other DNA sequences in this sample. This sequence joins TRBV10-2 and TRBJ1-5, with D hard to call. Trimming shortened V by 0 bases and J by 1 base, and 4 bases separated the two germline ends. The CDR3 sequence is 14 residues long. Germline-derived CDR1 and CDR2 are WSHSY and SAAADI. The CDR3 sequence: CASSESGSNQPQHF. The DNA of the CDR3 is TGCGCCAGCAGTGAGTCGGGCAGCAATCAGCCCCAGCATTTT.

This clone was seen a single time. The CDR3 region is CASSWGRGTNYGYTF. The DNA of the CDR3 is TGTGCCAGCAGCTGGGGACGGGGGACTAACTATGGCTACACCTTC. The chain has TRBV7-2 and TRBJ1-2; weak D call: TRBD1 (5 bases). Germline-derived CDR1 and CDR2 are SGHTA and FQGNSA. The length of the CDR3 is 15 residues. Trimming cost V 4 bases and J 0 bases, with 12 bases left between them.

This clone came up once. The CDR3 DNA follows: TGTGCCAGCAGCCAAGCTAGCGGGGGGCCTTACAATGAGCAGTTCTTC. It encodes CASSQASGGPYNEQFF. The J gene is TRBJ2-1, the V gene TRBV3-1 (or the pseudogene TRBV3-2), with 11 bases fitting TRBD2. V lost 1 base, J lost 4 bases, and 3 bases stayed unmatched. Germline CDR1 reads LGHDT; CDR2 reads YNNKEL (reference sequence). This CDR3 spans 16 amino acids.

This chain joins TRBV6-5 and TRBJ2-7; D remains ambiguous. CDR1 and CDR2 (germline): MNHEY, SVGAGI. The V end lost 0 bases, the J end lost 2 bases, and 11 bases lay between the germline ends. This CDR3 has 15 amino acids. CDR3 protein: CASSYSATAAYEQYF. The DNA for the CDR3 is TGTGCCAGCAGTTACTCGGCCACCGCGGCCTACGAGCAGTACTTC.

J is TRBJ1-2 and V is TRBV27, with TRBD1 matching over 8 bases. Germline CDR1 is MNHEY and CDR2 is SMNVEV (reference sequence). J gave up 7 bases and V 5 bases, and 9 bases lay outside the gene matches. The CDR3 contains 14 residues. DNA for the CDR3: TGTGCCAGCAGTCAATCGGACAGGGAGTTTGGCTACACCTTC. Amino acid sequence: CASSQSDREFGYTF.

The chain employs TRBV5-1 and TRBJ1-4; D is perhaps TRBD1 (5 bases). Germline values: CDR1 SGHRS, CDR2 YFSETQ. The CDR3 consists of 17 residues. V lost 0 bases and J lost 2, with 14 bases in between. The CDR3 here is CASSLGRQPATNEKLFF. The CDR3, as DNA: TGCGCCAGCAGCTTGGGGAGACAGCCCGCTACTAATGAAAAACTGTTTTTT.

The rearrangement joins TRBV5-1 to TRBJ2-7; 8 bases agree with TRBD1. V was clipped by 0 bases and J by 4 bases; unmatched bases: 12. CDR3 size: 17 residues. Germline V gene lookup returns CDR1 SGHRS and CDR2 YFSETQ. For the CDR3, the DNA is TGCGCCAGCAGCTTGGGGTCGACAGGGGCAAAGGGGTACGAGCAGTACTTC. It yields the protein CASSLGSTGAKGYEQYF.

The chain joins TRBV19 to TRBJ2-1; 10 nucleotides match TRBD1. J gave up 8 bases and V 5 bases, and 6 bases lay outside the gene matches. This CDR3 contains 14 residues. The V gene's germline CDR1 is LNHDA and CDR2 SQIVND (reference sequence). The CDR3 region has the DNA TGTGCCAGTAGTGGGATGACAGGGGGCTATGAGCAGTTCTTC. Translating it yields CASSGMTGGYEQFF.

This sequence joins TRBV28 and TRBJ2-3, with D perhaps TRBD1 (7 bases). V lost 7 bases and J 3 bases, leaving 20 bases between the germline ends. This CDR3 has 16 residues. The germline V gene encodes CDR1 MDHEN and CDR2 SYDVKM. CDR3 sequence: CASTFSGRGRTDTQYF. The CDR3 DNA is TGTGCCAGCACCTTTTCGGGCAGGGGGAGGACAGATACGCAGTATTTT.

The chain couples TRBV7-9 to TRBJ2-1, with D possibly TRBD1 on 5 matching bases. The CDR3 runs 16 residues. Germline-derived CDR1 and CDR2 are SEHNR and FQNEAQ (reference sequence). Trimming stripped 5 bases from V and 8 bases from J, with 22 bases between. CDR3 region: CASSPPPAGPGDEQFF. CDR3 bases: TGTGCCAGCAGCCCCCCCCCGGCAGGGCCTGGGGATGAGCAGTTCTTC.

J is TRBJ1-1 and V is TRBV5-1, with TRBD1 matching 11 bases. The V and J ends lost 4 bases and 12 bases, in that order; junction bases with no gene match: 11. Germline CDR1 SGHRS, CDR2 YFSETQ. This CDR3 comprises 14 residues. This CDR3 is CASSAQPGQGEPFF. For the CDR3, the DNA is TGCGCCAGCAGCGCCCAACCGGGACAGGGGGAGCCTTTCTTT. Variable domain in full (rest from reference TRBV5-1 and TRBJ1-1): KAGVTQTPRYLIKTRGQQVTLSCSPISGHRSVSWYQQTPGQGLQFLFEYFSETQRNKGNFPGRFSGRQFSNSRSEMNVSTLELGDSALYLCASSAQPGQGEPFFGQGTRLTVV.

J is TRBJ1-2 and V is TRBV11-2; 7 bases line up with TRBD1. CDR1 SGHAT and CDR2 FQNNGV come from the germline V gene. V dropped 3 bases and J dropped 7; count of bases not matched to a gene: 5. The CDR3 runs 13 residues. The CDR3 sequence is CASSFWQGGGYTF. The CDR3 region has the DNA TGTGCCAGCAGCTTTTGGCAGGGGGGTGGCTACACCTTC.

The chain joins TRBV5-1 to TRBJ2-5; D unclear. Germline V gives CDR1 SGHRS, CDR2 YFSETQ. The CDR3 is 14 amino acids. V was trimmed by 1 base and J by 4 bases, leaving 11 bases between them. CDR3 in amino acids: CASSLRSPGETQYF. CDR3 DNA sequence: TGCGCCAGCAGCTTGAGATCCCCAGGAGAGACCCAGTACTTC.

This clone appeared a single time. The CDR3 here is CASSLGGAEGYGYTF. In DNA, the CDR3 is TGTGCCAGCAGCCTAGGAGGGGCGGAGGGCTATGGCTACACCTTC. This chain links TRBV28 with TRBJ1-2, with a tentative D call TRBD1 (5 bases). Germline loops: CDR1 MDHEN, CDR2 SYDVKM. There are 15 residues in the CDR3. Trimming took 6 bases from V and 4 from J, leaving 18 bases between them.

This clone appeared a few times. The J gene is TRBJ1-1, the V gene TRBV7-2; a weak D match, TRBD1 (6 bases). CDR3 size: 16 residues. Trimming left V 5 bases short and J 0 bases short, with 16 bases between. CDR1 is SGHTA and CDR2 is FQGNSA in the germline V gene. CDR3 loop: CASSPLWGRMNTEAFF. The CDR3, as DNA: TGTGCCAGCAGCCCGCTTTGGGGGCGAATGAACACTGAAGCTTTCTTT.

V gene TRBV27 combines with J gene TRBJ1-3; 9 bases fit TRBD1. The length of the CDR3 is 17 residues. V lost 6 bases and J lost 0; bases outside the gene matches: 9. Germline V gene sequence: CDR1 MNHEY, CDR2 SMNVEV (reference sequence). CDR3 bases: TGTGCCAGCAGGGCTAACGGACAGGGGAGCTCTGGAAACACCATATATTTT. Translated: CASRANGQGSSGNTIYF.

The CDR3 region is CASSNRGYEQYF. CDR3 DNA sequence: TGTGCCAGCAGCAACAGGGGCTACGAGCAGTACTTC. The chain links TRBV13 to TRBJ2-7; TRBD1 matches 7 bases. Germline CDR1 is PRHDT and CDR2 is FYEKMQ (reference sequence). J was trimmed by 3 bases and V by 5 bases; bases with no gene match: 1. The CDR3 loop spans 12 amino acids.

The chain joins TRBV25-1 to TRBJ1-6; D ambiguous. The CDR3 is 15 amino acids. Trimming took off 3 bases at V and 10 bases at J, with 16 bases between the two ends. Per the germline V gene, CDR1 is MGHDK and CDR2 is SYGVNS. CDR3 residues: CASSDHGDPGSPLHF. The CDR3 region has the DNA TGTGCCAGCAGTGATCACGGAGACCCGGGGTCACCCCTCCACTTT.

Worth noting for this clone: Germline and junction disagree at one end, which may indicate a read error. J is TRBJ2-5 and V is TRBV7-9; possible D gene TRBD1, 6 bases. The CDR3 consists of 12 residues. CDR1 is SEHNR, CDR2 FQNEAQ, per germline (reference sequence). The CDR3 DNA reads as TGTGCCAGCAGCCAATTGACAGGCTCATCTCACTTC. It encodes CASSQLTGSSHF.

The chain is built from TRBV6-5 and TRBJ2-3; perhaps TRBD2 as D (6 bases). The CDR3 sequence is 14 residues long. V lost 5 bases, J lost 1 base, and 10 bases lay in between. CDR1 MNHEY and CDR2 SVGAGI come from the germline V gene. The CDR3 reads CASSRLDRTDTQYF. The CDR3 bases are TGTGCCAGCAGTAGACTAGACCGCACAGATACGCAGTATTTT.

The chain carries TRBV11-2 and TRBJ2-7; possible D gene TRBD1, 5 bases. V lost 2 bases to trimming and J lost 2 bases, with 22 bases between them. CDR3 length: 18 residues. The V gene's germline CDR1 is SGHAT and CDR2 FQNNGV. The DNA of the CDR3 is TGTGCCAGCAGCTTACTCTCATGGGGCAAACAAAGGCCCTACGAGCAGTACTTC. Translating it yields CASSLLSWGKQRPYEQYF.